The present T cell receptor beta chain was sequenced within a study of radiation and T cells in renal cell carcinoma. Findings of the study overall: Compared with controls, irradiated tumors had more, larger dominant CDR3 motifs.

In regard to this clone: Its antigen remains unidentified.

The treatment denotes: 15 Gy SBRT to primary tumor, nephrectomy 4 weeks later. Clones were read by immunoSEQ multiplex PCR, and TCRdb kept only the in-frame ones, dropping some. This table has 4,000 or so clones, around 62% appearing once. The CDR3 consists of 16 residues. CDR1 SEHNR and CDR2 FQNEAQ come from the germline V gene (reference sequence). V dropped 5 bases and J dropped 0 bases, with 13 bases sitting between them. The clonotype originates from an older woman with renal cell carcinoma. The input for sequencing was tumor tissue, taken from a patient whose treatment included radiotherapy and nephrectomy. V gene TRBV7-9 combines with J gene TRBJ2-2; possible D gene TRBD2, 5 bases. DNA for the CDR3: TGTGCCAGCAGCACTAGTCCCCAGGCGAACACCGGGGAGCTGTTTTTT. The encoded protein is CASSTSPQANTGELFF.